Listed here are 25 T cell receptor beta chains from one sample, sequenced in a study of Ad26.COV2.S vaccination and SARS-CoV-2 variants. Treatment of the sample: roughly 19 received Ad26.COV2.S at low or high dose, single or two shots; about five received placebo; per-sample allocation not given. Collection of samples fell on day 63 after the first vaccine or placebo injection. Data came from immunoSEQ multiplex PCR; TCRdb stores just in-frame clones and leaves some out. The sample lists approximately 240,000 clones; roughly 90% were seen once. This material consisted of peripheral blood, taken in a trial of Ad26.COV2.S vaccine versus placebo. The receptors derive from a person between 18 and 60 years old who received the Ad26.COV2.S COVID-19 vaccine or a placebo.

This chain connects TRBV6-1 to TRBJ1-6; D is unresolved. Germline V lookup: CDR1 MNHNS, CDR2 SASEGT. CDR3 length: 17 residues. V lost 0 bases, J lost 0 bases, and 9 bases lay in between. CDR3 sequence: CASSEASGSSYNSPLHF. DNA of the CDR3: TGTGCCAGCAGTGAAGCGTCGGGGAGCTCCTATAATTCACCCCTCCACTTT.

This clone was detected a few times. J is TRBJ1-3 and V is TRBV21-1. TRBV21-1 is designated a pseudogene. This CDR3 has 16 amino acids. CDR3 sequence: CASSKAPRGLENTIYF. DNA of the CDR3: TGTGCCAGCAGCAAAGCGCCGAGAGGGCTCGAAAACACCATATATTTT.

This clone was counted once. V is TRBV7-6 and J is TRBJ2-3; 13 bases are shared with TRBD2. Trimming took 5 bases from V and 1 from J; bases not matched to a gene: 0. Germline loops: CDR1 SGHVS, CDR2 FNYEAQ. The CDR3 covers 15 residues. CDR3 protein: CASSGLAGGTDTQYF. CDR3 DNA sequence: TGTGCCAGCAGCGGACTAGCGGGGGGCACAGATACGCAGTATTTT.

V gene TRBV5-6 combines with J gene TRBJ2-7; TRBD2 agrees at 10 bases. This CDR3 is built from 14 residues. After removal of 3 bases from V and 4 bases from J, the junction contained 4 bases not matched to a gene. Germline lookup yields CDR1 SGHDT and CDR2 YYEEEE. The CDR3 region is CASSSLAGSYEQYF. CDR3 DNA: TGTGCCAGCAGCTCACTAGCGGGGTCTTACGAGCAGTACTTC. The full variable domain, completed using reference TRBV5-6 and TRBJ2-7, is DAGVTQSPTHLIKTRGQQVTLRCSPKSGHDTVSWYQQALGQGPQFIFQYYEEEERQRGNFPDRFSGHQFPNYSSELNVNALLLGDSALYLCASSSLAGSYEQYFGPGTRLTVT.

In DNA form, the CDR3 reads TGTGCCAGCAAGCCGGGCGGGAGCCTCTCCTACGAGCAGTACTTC. It translates to CASKPGGSLSYEQYF. The rearrangement uses TRBV21-1 and TRBJ2-7; the D call in the table, TRBD2, was not verified against the DNA. TRBV21-1 is a recognized pseudogene. CDR3 length equals 15 residues.

This clone was seen more than once but under ten times. Its ends do not fully match the called genes, so a read error is possible. V is TRBV29-1 and J is TRBJ2-3; D uncertain. Germline V gene data show CDR1 as SQVTM and CDR2 as ANQGSEA. This CDR3 is 11 amino acids long. CDR3 sequence reads: CSVEAATKRFF. The DNA of the CDR3 is TGCAGCGTTGAAGCGGCCACGAAGCGCTTTTTT.

V is TRBV7-9 and J is TRBJ2-5, with 9 bases that match TRBD2. Germline loops: CDR1 SEHNR, CDR2 FQNEAQ (reference sequence). This CDR3 has 16 residues. Germline trimming cut 1 base from V and 4 bases from J; bases unmatched to any gene: 7. CDR3 residues: CASSLGVAGDGETQYF. CDR3 DNA sequence: TGTGCCAGCAGCTTAGGGGTAGCGGGGGACGGAGAGACCCAGTACTTC.

This clone was counted a single time. This chain joins TRBV28 and TRBJ2-1, with 9 bases that match TRBD2. This CDR3 contains 17 residues. V shed 6 bases, J shed 2 bases, and the junction held 11 bases outside the gene matches. Germline V CDR1 and CDR2: MDHEN, SYDVKM. The CDR3 reads CASRLPYSSGTYNEQFF. CDR3 DNA sequence: TGTGCCAGCAGGTTACCCTATTCTAGCGGGACCTACAATGAGCAGTTCTTC.

V usage is TRBV27 and J usage is TRBJ2-1; 10 nucleotides match TRBD2. Germline lookup yields CDR1 MNHEY and CDR2 SMNVEV (reference sequence). CDR3 length: 15 residues. The V gene end was trimmed by 11 bases and the J gene end by 0 bases; junction bases not matched to a gene: 7. The CDR3 coding sequence is TGTGCCTCAAAGGCTAGCGGGAGCTCCTACAATGAGCAGTTCTTC. Translated: CASKASGSSYNEQFF.

The genes are TRBV5-1 and TRBJ2-2; D is unclear. This CDR3 comprises 15 residues. With 0 bases removed from V and 5 bases from J, the gap between germline ends came to 11 bases. In germline, CDR1 is SGHRS, CDR2 YFSETQ. The CDR3 DNA follows: TGCGCCAGCAGCTTGGAAGGCAGATTAACCGGGGAGCTGTTTTTT. It is translated as CASSLEGRLTGELFF.

The chain has TRBV6-5 and TRBJ1-3, with a weak D call TRBD1 (6 bases). The CDR3 length is 13 residues. Trimming removed 6 bases from V and 3 bases from J, with 9 bases in between. The germline V gene has CDR1 MNHEY and CDR2 SVGAGI. The CDR3 DNA reads TGTGCCAGCAGCCTAGGGGGTGGAAACACCATATATTTT. Translated: CASSLGGGNTIYF.

V gene TRBV7-8 combines with J gene TRBJ2-2, with 7 bases lining up with TRBD2. V was pared by 4 bases and J by 2 bases, with 10 bases of the junction left unmatched. In germline, CDR1 is SGHVS, CDR2 FQNEAQ. The CDR3 spans 17 residues. The CDR3 region has the DNA TGTGCCAGCAGCTCACGGCTGGGGGGGGAAAACACCGGGGAGCTGTTTTTT. Amino acids: CASSSRLGGENTGELFF.

The chain employs TRBV30 and TRBJ1-4; D gene uncertain. Trimming left V 0 bases short and J 3 bases short, with 8 bases between. The CDR3 runs to 14 residues. From germline, CDR1 is GTSNPN and CDR2 SVGIG (reference sequence). CDR3 sequence (DNA): TGTGCCTGGAGTGTCGCGGGCTCTAATGAAAAACTGTTTTTT. Protein: CAWSVAGSNEKLFF.

The rearrangement links TRBV6-5 to TRBJ2-7; no reliable D call. This CDR3 is built from 15 residues. CDR1 is MNHEY and CDR2 is SVGAGI in the germline V gene. Trimming took off 0 bases at V and 2 bases at J, with 11 bases between the two ends. The CDR3 sequence: CASSYSISFAYEQYF. The CDR3 coding sequence is TGTGCCAGCAGTTACTCGATATCATTCGCCTACGAGCAGTACTTC.

The chain uses TRBV6-2 or TRBV6-3 and TRBJ1-1; no clear D. The CDR3 is 14 amino acids. CDR1 MNHEY and CDR2 SVGEGT come from the germline V gene. Trimming shortened V by 4 bases and J by 5 bases, and 14 bases separated the two germline ends. CDR3 sequence: CASSFEDGRTEAFF. The CDR3 nucleotides read TGTGCCAGCAGTTTCGAGGACGGAAGAACTGAAGCTTTCTTT.

The genes are TRBV29-1 and TRBJ1-2; 7 bases are a match to TRBD1. Germline V gives CDR1 SQVTM, CDR2 ANQGSEA. V lost 3 bases, J lost 6 bases, and 10 bases stayed unmatched. CDR3 length: 14 residues. The CDR3: CSVDLDRRMDGYTF. The CDR3 DNA is TGCAGCGTTGACCTGGACAGGAGGATGGATGGCTACACCTTC.

The rearrangement uses TRBV3-1 (or the pseudogene TRBV3-2) and TRBJ1-2, with D possibly being TRBD1 (5 bases). Germline V gives CDR1 LGHDT, CDR2 YNNKEL (reference sequence). Between the trimmed V and J ends, which lost 0 bases and 4 bases, there was a span of 12 bases. The CDR3 has 15 residues. CDR3 in amino acids: CASSQDEAQVYGYTF. DNA of the CDR3: TGTGCCAGCAGCCAAGATGAAGCACAGGTCTATGGCTACACCTTC.

The chain couples TRBV5-5 to TRBJ1-1; D perhaps matches TRBD1 (6 bases). V lost 0 bases, J lost 4 bases, and 13 bases lay in between. Germline CDR1 SGHKS, CDR2 YYEKEE (reference sequence). CDR3 length equals 15 residues. The CDR3 DNA follows: TGTGCCAGCAGCTTGGTTGGGGGCGGAAGCACTGAAGCTTTCTTT. Residues: CASSLVGGGSTEAFF.

The chain links TRBV3-1 (or the pseudogene TRBV3-2) to TRBJ2-7; tentatively, D is TRBD2 (5 bases). Germline-derived CDR1 and CDR2 are LGHDT and YNNKEL (reference sequence). The CDR3 consists of 15 residues. V shed 0 bases and J shed 6 bases, with 15 bases lying between them. The CDR3 protein is CASSQDFTRWSEQYF. In nucleotides, the CDR3 is TGTGCCAGCAGCCAAGATTTTACTAGGTGGAGCGAGCAGTACTTC.

J is TRBJ2-1 and V is TRBV27; 11 bases agree with TRBD2. Losses at the gene ends were 5 bases for V and 8 bases for J; bases not matched to a gene: 8. The V gene's germline CDR1 is MNHEY and CDR2 SMNVEV (reference sequence). CDR3 size: 15 residues. The CDR3 is CASSGSSGGADEQFF. CDR3 bases: TGTGCCAGCAGTGGCAGTAGCGGGGGGGCCGATGAGCAGTTCTTC.

The rearrangement uses TRBV9 and TRBJ1-5, with D perhaps matching TRBD1 (5 bases). The germline V gene encodes CDR1 SGDLS and CDR2 YYNGEE. The germline V and J ends were trimmed by 3 bases and 4 bases, with 11 bases remaining between them. The CDR3 consists of 14 residues. CDR3 sequence (DNA): TGTGCCAGCAGCGGGGGACCTGAGAATCAGCCCCAGCATTTT. It codes for CASSGGPENQPQHF.

The chain is built from TRBV18 and TRBJ2-5, with D hard to call. Trimming stripped 3 bases from V and 5 bases from J, with 16 bases between. Germline V gives CDR1 KGHSH, CDR2 LQKENI. This CDR3 region has 15 residues. CDR3 DNA: TGTGCCAGCTCACCCCTCCCACTCCCTGGGGAGACCCAGTACTTC. Residues: CASSPLPLPGETQYF.

This rearrangement joins TRBV7-3 to TRBJ2-5; the D gene could be TRBD1 or TRBD2 (6 bases each). Germline V gives CDR1 SGHTA, CDR2 FQGTGA. This CDR3 comprises 15 residues. V lost 5 bases and J 4 bases, leaving 17 bases between the germline ends. The CDR3 sequence is CASSEGGQGSETQYF. The CDR3 DNA reads TGTGCCAGCAGCGAGGGGGGTCAGGGATCAGAGACCCAGTACTTC.

The chain combines TRBV4-3 with TRBJ2-4; D is unclear. Per the germline V gene, CDR1 is LGHNA and CDR2 is YSLEER. Trimming took off 0 bases at V and 1 base at J, with 4 bases between the two ends. The CDR3 runs to 14 residues. For the CDR3, the DNA is TGCGCCAGCAGCCAAGACATGGCCAAAAACATTCAGTACTTC. Protein: CASSQDMAKNIQYF.

This rearrangement joins TRBV14 to TRBJ2-1; maybe TRBD1 (5 bases). The CDR3 consists of 14 residues. Germline assignment: CDR1 SGHDN and CDR2 FVKESK. Trimming shortened V by 4 bases and J by 8 bases, and 15 bases separated the two germline ends. CDR3 DNA sequence: TGTGCCAGCAGCCTGGCGGCAGGGATAGATGAGCAGTTCTTC. Its protein product is CASSLAAGIDEQFF.